This record concerns one T cell receptor beta chain sequence. This specimen comes from a study of T-cell reconstitution after alpha-beta-depleted transplantation in children. The authors prepared the TCRbeta library with unique molecular identifiers. TCRdb called the PCR reads again in MiXCR, with one record for every CDR3 protein. The table includes 500,000 or so distinct CDR3 sequences, over 25% detected once. Germline CDR1 is SGHRS and CDR2 is YFSETQ. The CDR3 length is 19 residues. V was pared by 6 bases and J by 7 bases, with 24 bases of the junction left unmatched. The rearrangement joins TRBV5-1 to TRBJ2-1, with 8 bases that match TRBD2. The sample here was PBMCs from the stem cell graft donor, taken from the stem cell graft. The TCR was taken from a human donor who donated a stem cell graft to a child with aplastic anemia. This chain's CDR3 is CASTYSGREASTRWNEQFF. For the CDR3, the DNA is TGCGCCAGCACTTATTCAGGGCGGGAGGCCTCGACGAGGTGGAATGAGCAGTTCTTC.